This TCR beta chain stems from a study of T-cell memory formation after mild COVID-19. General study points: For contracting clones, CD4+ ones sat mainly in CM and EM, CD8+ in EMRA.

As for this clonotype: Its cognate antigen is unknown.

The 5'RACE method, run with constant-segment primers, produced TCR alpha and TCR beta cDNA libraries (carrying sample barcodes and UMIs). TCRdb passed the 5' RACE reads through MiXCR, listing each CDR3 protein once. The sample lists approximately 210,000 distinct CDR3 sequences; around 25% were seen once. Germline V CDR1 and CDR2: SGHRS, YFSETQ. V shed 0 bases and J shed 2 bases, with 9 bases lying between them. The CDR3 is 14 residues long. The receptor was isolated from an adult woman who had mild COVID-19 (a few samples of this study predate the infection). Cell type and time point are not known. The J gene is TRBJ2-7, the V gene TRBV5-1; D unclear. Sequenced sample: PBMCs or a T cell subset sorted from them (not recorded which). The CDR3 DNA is TGCGCCAGCAGCTTGGCGGAACCTCCCTACGAGCAGTACTTC. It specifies CASSLAEPPYEQYF.